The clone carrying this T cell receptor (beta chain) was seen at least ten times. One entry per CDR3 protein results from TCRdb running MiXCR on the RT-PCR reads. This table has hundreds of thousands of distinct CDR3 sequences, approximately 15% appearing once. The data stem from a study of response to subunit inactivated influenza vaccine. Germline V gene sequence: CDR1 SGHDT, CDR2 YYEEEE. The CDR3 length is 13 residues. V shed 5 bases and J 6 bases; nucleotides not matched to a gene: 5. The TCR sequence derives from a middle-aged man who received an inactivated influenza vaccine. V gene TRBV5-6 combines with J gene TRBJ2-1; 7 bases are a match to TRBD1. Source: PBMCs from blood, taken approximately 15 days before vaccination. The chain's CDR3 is CASRPGTVNEQFF. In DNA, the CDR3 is TGTGCCAGCAGACCCGGGACAGTCAATGAGCAGTTCTTC.